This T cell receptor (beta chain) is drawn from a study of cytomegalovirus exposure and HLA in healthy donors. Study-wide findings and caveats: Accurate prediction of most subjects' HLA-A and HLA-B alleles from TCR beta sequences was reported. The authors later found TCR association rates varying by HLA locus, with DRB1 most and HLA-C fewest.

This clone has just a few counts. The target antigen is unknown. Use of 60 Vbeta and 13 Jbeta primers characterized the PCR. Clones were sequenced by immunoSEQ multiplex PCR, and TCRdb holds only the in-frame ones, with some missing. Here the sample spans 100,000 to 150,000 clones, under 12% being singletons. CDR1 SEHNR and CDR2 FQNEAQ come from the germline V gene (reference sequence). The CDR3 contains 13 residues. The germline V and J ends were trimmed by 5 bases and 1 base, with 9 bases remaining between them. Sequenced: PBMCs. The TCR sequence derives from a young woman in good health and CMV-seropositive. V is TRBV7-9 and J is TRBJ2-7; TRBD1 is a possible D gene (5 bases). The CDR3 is CASSLRASYEQYF. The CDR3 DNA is TGTGCCAGCAGCCTCAGGGCGTCCTACGAGCAGTACTTC.